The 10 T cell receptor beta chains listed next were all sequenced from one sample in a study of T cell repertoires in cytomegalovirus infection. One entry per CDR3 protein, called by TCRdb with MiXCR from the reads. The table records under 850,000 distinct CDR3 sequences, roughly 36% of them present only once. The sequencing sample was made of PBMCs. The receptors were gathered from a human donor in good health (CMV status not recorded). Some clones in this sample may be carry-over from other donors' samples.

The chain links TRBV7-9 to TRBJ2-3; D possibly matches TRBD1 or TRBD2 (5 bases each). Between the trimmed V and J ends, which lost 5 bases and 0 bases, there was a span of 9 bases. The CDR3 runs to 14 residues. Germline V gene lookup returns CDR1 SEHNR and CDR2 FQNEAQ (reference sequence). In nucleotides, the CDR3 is TGTGCCAGCAGCGGGACCTCTAGCACAGATACGCAGTATTTT. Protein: CASSGTSSTDTQYF.

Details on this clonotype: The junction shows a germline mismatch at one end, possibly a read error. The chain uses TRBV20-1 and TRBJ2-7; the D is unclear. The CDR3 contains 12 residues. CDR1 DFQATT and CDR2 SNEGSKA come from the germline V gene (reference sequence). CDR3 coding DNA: TGCAGTGCTAGACGTAGGAGCTACGTGCAGTACTTC. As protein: CSARRRSYVQYF.

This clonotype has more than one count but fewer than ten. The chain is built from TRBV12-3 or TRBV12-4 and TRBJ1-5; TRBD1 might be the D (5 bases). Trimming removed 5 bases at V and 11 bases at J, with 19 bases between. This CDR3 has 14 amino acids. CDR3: CASSETAALGSQHF. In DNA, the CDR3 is TGTGCCAGCAGTGAGACAGCCGCTCTAGGGTCCCAGCATTTT.

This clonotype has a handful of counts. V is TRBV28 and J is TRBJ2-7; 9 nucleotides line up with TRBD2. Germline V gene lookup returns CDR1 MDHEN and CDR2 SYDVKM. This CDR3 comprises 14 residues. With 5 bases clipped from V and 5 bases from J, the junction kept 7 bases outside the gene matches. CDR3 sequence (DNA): TGTGCCAGCAGTGTCCTAGCGGGAAGCGACGAGCAGTACTTC. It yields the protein CASSVLAGSDEQYF.

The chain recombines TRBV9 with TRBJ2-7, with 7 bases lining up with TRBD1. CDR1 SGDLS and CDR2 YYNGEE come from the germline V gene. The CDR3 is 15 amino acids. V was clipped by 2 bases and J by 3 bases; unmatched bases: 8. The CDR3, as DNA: TGTGCCAGCAGCGTCCGCCCCACAGGGGTCTACGAGCAGTACTTC. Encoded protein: CASSVRPTGVYEQYF.

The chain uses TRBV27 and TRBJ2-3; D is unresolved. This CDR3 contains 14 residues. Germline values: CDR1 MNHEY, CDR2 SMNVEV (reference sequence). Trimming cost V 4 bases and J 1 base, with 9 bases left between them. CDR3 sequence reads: CASSSRRRTDTQYF. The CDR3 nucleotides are TGTGCCAGCAGTTCCAGGAGACGCACAGATACGCAGTATTTT.

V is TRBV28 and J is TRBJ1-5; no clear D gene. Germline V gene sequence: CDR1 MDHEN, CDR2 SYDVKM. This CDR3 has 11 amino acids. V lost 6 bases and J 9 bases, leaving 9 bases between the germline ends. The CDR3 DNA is TGTGCCAGCAGCCCTTCCTGGCCCCAGCATTTT. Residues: CASSPSWPQHF.

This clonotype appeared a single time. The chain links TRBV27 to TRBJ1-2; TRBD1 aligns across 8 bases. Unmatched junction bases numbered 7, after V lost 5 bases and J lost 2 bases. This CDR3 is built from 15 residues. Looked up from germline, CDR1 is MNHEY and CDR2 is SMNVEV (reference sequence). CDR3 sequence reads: CASSHRGWGNYGYTF. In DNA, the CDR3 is TGTGCCAGCAGTCACAGGGGGTGGGGAAACTATGGCTACACCTTC.

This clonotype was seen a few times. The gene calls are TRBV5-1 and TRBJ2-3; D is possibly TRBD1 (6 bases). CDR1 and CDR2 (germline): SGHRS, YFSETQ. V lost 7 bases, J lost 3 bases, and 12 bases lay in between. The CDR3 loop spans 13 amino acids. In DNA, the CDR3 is TGCGCCAGCGGACACAGGGAAACAGATACGCAGTATTTT. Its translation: CASGHRETDTQYF.

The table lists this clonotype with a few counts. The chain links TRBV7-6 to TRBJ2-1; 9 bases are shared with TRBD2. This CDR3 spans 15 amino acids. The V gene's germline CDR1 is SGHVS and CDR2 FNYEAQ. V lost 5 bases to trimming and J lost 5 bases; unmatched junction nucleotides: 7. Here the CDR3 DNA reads TGTGCCAGCAGCCCGAGGACTAGCGCAAACAATGAGCAGTTCTTC. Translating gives CASSPRTSANNEQFF.